The rows below give T cell receptor beta chains drawn from one sample of a study of blood T cells in healthy people across ages. TCRdb re-called the 5' RACE reads with MiXCR, one entry per CDR3 protein. The profile shows about 720,000 distinct CDR3 sequences, about 20% of them singletons. The sequencing sample was made of blood. Every receptor here comes from a man between 70 and 80 years old in good health. Both conserved end residues are part of each CDR3. The D gene is left open where the match is weak. Clone size is shown for a subset of rows, as once, few, many or a class of expanded clone.

size | J | V | D | DNA | CDR3
few | TRBJ2-1 | TRBV3-1 | TRBD1 | TGTGCCAGCAGCCCGACAGGGCGATACAATGAGCAGTTCTTC | CASSPTGRYNEQFF
few | TRBJ2-3 | TRBV5-1 | . | TGCGCCAGCAGCCCCGGATCCGCTTCTAGCACAGATACGCAGTATTTT | CASSPGSASSTDTQYF
few | TRBJ2-6 | TRBV29-1 | . | TGCAGCGTTGAAGTAAGGGGACTGATGACTGGGGCCAACGTCCTGACTTTC | CSVEVRGLMTGANVLTF
many | TRBJ2-1 | TRBV7-9 | TRBD1 | TGTGCCAGCAGCTTCTCCACAGGGGATGAGCAGTTCTTC | CASSFSTGDEQFF
. | TRBJ2-3 | TRBV19 | TRBD2 | TGTGCCAGTAGTACGCGACTAGCGGGAGGGTTCACAGATACGCAGTATTTT | CASSTRLAGGFTDTQYF
few | TRBJ2-1 | TRBV29-1 | . | TGCAGCGGCTGGGTGTACAATGAGCAGTTCTTC | CSGWVYNEQFF
. | TRBJ2-3 | TRBV24-1 | . | TGTGCCACCAGTGACCCCTCGAGGGGTCACGATACGCAGTATTTT | CATSDPSRGHDTQYF
few | TRBJ2-3 | TRBV29-1 | . | TGCAGCGGGACTCCGAGCACAGATACGCAGTATTTT | CSGTPSTDTQYF
. | TRBJ2-7 | TRBV2 | . | TGTGCCAGCAGTGACCTGGTGGAGTCTGGCGAGCAGTACTTC | CASSDLVESGEQYF
. | TRBJ1-1 | TRBV27 | . | TGTGCCAGCAGACAGGACGGATACAATGAAGCTTTCTTT | CASRQDGYNEAFF
few | TRBJ2-1 | TRBV28 | TRBD2 | TGTGCCAGCAGTTTATATAGGTACCGGGGGGATGAGCAGTTCTTC | CASSLYRYRGDEQFF
. | TRBJ2-1 | TRBV3-1 | . | TGTGCCAGCAGCCAATTCCGGGGGTCCTACAATGAGCAGTTCTTC | CASSQFRGSYNEQFF
few | TRBJ1-1 | TRBV7-9 | TRBD1 | TGTGCCAGCAGCTTAGGACGGACAGGGGAGCGGGCTTTCTTT | CASSLGRTGERAFF
few | TRBJ1-2 | TRBV7-2 | . | TGTGCCAGCAGCCAACAGGAGATTAACTATGGCTACACCTTC | CASSQQEINYGYTF
few | TRBJ2-3 | TRBV9 | TRBD1 | TGTGCCAGCAGCGGAGAGGACAGGGTGATTTCCACAGATACGCAGTATTTT | CASSGEDRVISTDTQYF
few | TRBJ2-5 | TRBV2 | TRBD1 | TGTGCCAGCAGTGGGGGACAGTCGGAGACCCAGTACTTC | CASSGGQSETQYF
. | TRBJ2-5 | TRBV14 | . | TGTGCCAGCAGAAAACAGGGTACCCAAGAGACCCAGTACTTC | CASRKQGTQETQYF
. | TRBJ1-5 | TRBV20-1 | . | TGCAGTGCTAATGAGGCAGGACAGCCCCAGCATTTT | CSANEAGQPQHF
once | TRBJ2-7 | TRBV12-3/TRBV12-4 | TRBD2 | TGTGCCAGCAGTTGGGGACTATTCTACGAGCAGTACTTC | CASSWGLFYEQYF
. | TRBJ2-3 | TRBV4-1 | TRBD2 | TGCGCCAGCAGCCAAGTGGAATTAGCGGGGGGGCCAATAGATACGCAGTATTTT | CASSQVELAGGPIDTQYF
. | TRBJ2-3 | TRBV5-8 | . | TGTGCCAGCAGCTTCCGGGGCGCCTACGGTAATACGCAGTATTTT | CASSFRGAYGNTQYF
. | TRBJ2-1 | TRBV20-1 | TRBD2 | TGCAGTGCTAGAGGCGCTAGCGGGAACAATGAGCAGTTCTTC | CSARGASGNNEQFF
. | TRBJ2-3 | TRBV20-1 | . | TGCAGTGCTGGCGAGTTTACGCAGTATTTT | CSAGEFTQYF
. | TRBJ2-7 | TRBV5-4 | . | TGTGCCAGCAGCTTTACAGGGGAGGGGACCTACGAGCAGTACTTC | CASSFTGEGTYEQYF
. | TRBJ2-4 | TRBV6-5 | TRBD2 | TGTGCCAGCAGAAAGCGACTAGCGGGAGGGAAAAACATTCAGTACTTC | CASRKRLAGGKNIQYF
many | TRBJ1-1 | TRBV10-3 | . | TGTGCCATCAGCTATGACGGTAACACTGAAGCTTTCTTT | CAISYDGNTEAFF
few | TRBJ2-5 | TRBV27 | TRBD2 | TGTGCCAGCAGTTACGGCGGGGGATCGACCCAGTACTTC | CASSYGGGSTQYF
. | TRBJ2-3 | TRBV6-5 | . | TGTGCCAGCAGCCCCCACTTAAGCAACTCAGGGGATACGCAGTATTTT | CASSPHLSNSGDTQYF
many | TRBJ2-7 | TRBV5-1 | . | TGCGCCAGCAGCGTTGGCCTTCCCTACTCCTACGAGCAGTACTTC | CASSVGLPYSYEQYF
few | TRBJ1-3 | TRBV7-9 | . | TGTGCCAGCAGCTCCCCCCGGGACTTAGGAAACACCATATATTTT | CASSSPRDLGNTIYF
few | TRBJ1-1 | TRBV5-1 | . | TGCGCCAGCAGCTTGGGGTGGGGCCCATGGGGGTCTTTCTTT | CASSLGWGPWGSFF
once | TRBJ2-2 | TRBV7-8 | . | TGTGCCAGCAGCTTGATTCGTGGGGCGAACACCGGGGAGCTGTTTTTT | CASSLIRGANTGELFF
. | TRBJ2-4 | TRBV20-1 | TRBD2 | TGCAGTTCTAGCGGTTGGGGTCAAGAAAAAAACATTCAGTACTTC | CSSSGWGQEKNIQYF
few | TRBJ2-3 | TRBV24-1 | . | TGTGCCACCAGTGATTTGCAGACCCCGGATACGCAGTATTTT | CATSDLQTPDTQYF
few | TRBJ2-5 | TRBV19 | . | TGTGCCAGTACCAGAGCGGAGGGTTTGGCCCAGTACTTC | CASTRAEGLAQYF
few | TRBJ1-4 | TRBV20-1 | . | TGCAGTGCTAGAGAGTACAGAGCAACTAATGAAAAACTGTTTTTT | CSAREYRATNEKLFF
. | TRBJ2-2 | TRBV5-1 | . | TGCGCCAGAAGCTTGATGGCCAGGGCGAACACCGGGGAGCTGTTTTTT | CARSLMARANTGELFF
. | TRBJ1-1 | TRBV9 | . | TGTGCCAGCAGCTCCTTCCCACACGCTGAGACAGCTTTCTTT | CASSSFPHAETAFF
. | TRBJ2-1 | TRBV15 | . | TGTGCCACCAGCAGAGGAGAGTTCAATGAGCAGTTCTTC | CATSRGEFNEQFF
few | TRBJ1-1 | TRBV12-3/TRBV12-4 | TRBD1 | TGTGCCAGCACCAAAGCAGGGGGTACTGAAGCTTTCTTT | CASTKAGGTEAFF
many | TRBJ2-1 | TRBV12-3/TRBV12-4 | . | TGTGCCAGCAGCCCGACTGCCTACAATGAGCAGTTCTTC | CASSPTAYNEQFF
. | TRBJ2-1 | TRBV19 | TRBD2 | TGTGCCAGTAGTATCCTGGCTAGCGGGGGAGGTGAGCAGTTCTTC | CASSILASGGGEQFF
many | TRBJ2-7 | TRBV7-2 | TRBD2 | TGTGCCAGCAGCTTAGCACTAGCGGGGGGGTCCCAGTACTTC | CASSLALAGGSQYF
. | TRBJ1-4 | TRBV5-8 | . | TGTGCCAGCAGCCTGTTCCAGGGAATAAATGAAAAACTGTTTTTT | CASSLFQGINEKLFF
. | TRBJ1-1 | TRBV4-1 | . | TGCGCCAGCAGCCAAGACTCTATCAGGACGGGGGCGCGAACTGAAGCTTTCTTT | CASSQDSIRTGARTEAFF
few | TRBJ1-1 | TRBV7-9 | . | TGTGCCAGCAGTCGCGGAGGGGTCACTGAAGCTTTCTTT | CASSRGGVTEAFF
few | TRBJ1-5 | TRBV20-1 | . | TGCAGTGCCGCCCGGGTTCGTTATAGCAATCAGCCCCAGCATTTT | CSAARVRYSNQPQHF
. | TRBJ1-2 | TRBV27 | . | TGTGCCAGCAGTGAGACTATTTTCTATGGCTACACCTTC | CASSETIFYGYTF